The clone carrying this T cell receptor (beta chain) was detected many times. Its antigen is unidentified. The germline V gene encodes CDR1 SGDLS and CDR2 YYNGEE. Losses at the gene ends were 3 bases for V and 7 bases for J; bases not matched to a gene: 14. The CDR3 is made up of 16 amino acids. Scientists made TCR beta libraries using quantitative 5'-RACE with molecular barcodes. TCRdb used MiXCR to reprocess the 5' RACE reads, holding one entry per CDR3 protein. The sample includes under 7,500 distinct CDR3 sequences, 2.1% of them seen just once. This sample was taken from a study of CD8 T cells in ankylosing spondylitis. Study-wide findings and caveats: Ankylosing spondylitis blood appeared to be characterized by a TCR beta motif of 8 or 9 highly homologous variants. Disease-linked clones reportedly concentrated significantly in matched ankylosing spondylitis synovial fluid. Disease-linked clones bore a CD8+ phenotype, appearing relatively rarely in peripheral blood.

The clonotype originates from a male donor with ankylosing spondylitis or in good health (not recorded which). This chain joins TRBV9 and TRBJ2-7; TRBD2 matches at 9 bases. Sequenced input: blood, either unsorted or a sorted T cell fraction (not recorded which). CDR3 nucleotides: TGTGCCAGCAGCGCCGACGCGGTAGCGGGAGTTGGTGAGCAGTACTTC. This encodes CASSADAVAGVGEQYF. The full variable domain, completed using reference TRBV9 and TRBJ2-7, is DSGVTQTPKHLITATGQRVTLRCSPRSGDLSVYWYQQSLDQGLQFLIQYYNGEERAKGNILERFSAQQFPDLHSELNLSSLELGDSALYFCASSADAVAGVGEQYFGPGTRLTVT.